This is a list of T cell receptor beta chains from one sample in a study of T-cell reconstitution after alpha-beta-depleted transplantation in children. MiXCR was run by TCRdb on the PCR reads, yielding one entry per CDR3 protein. This table holds 440,000 or so distinct CDR3 sequences, over 40% found once. Specimen: PBMCs, collected before TCRalphabeta/CD19-depleted stem cell transplant. These receptors were collected from a girl aged 2-15 years with aplastic anemia, due to receive a stem cell transplant. The CDR3 runs from the conserved cysteine through the conserved F or W. A D gene is named only where the DNA matches it firmly. Only part of the rows carry a size: once, few, many, or a class if the clone is expanded.

>TRBD2|few|TRBJ2-1|TRBV20-1
CSARVVRLAGDNEQFF
TGCAGTGCTAGAGTGGTCCGACTAGCGGGGGACAATGAGCAGTTCTTC
>-|-|TRBJ2-5|TRBV5-6
CASSLVRRPGETQYF
TGTGCCAGCAGCTTGGTCCGACGGCCAGGGGAGACCCAGTACTTC
>-|-|TRBJ1-1|TRBV6-5
CASSFHATGEAFF
TGTGCCAGCAGTTTCCACGCGACAGGAGAAGCTTTCTTT
>TRBD1|-|TRBJ2-4|TRBV20-1
CSAEDRIAKNIQYF
TGCAGTGCTGAGGACAGGATAGCCAAAAACATTCAGTACTTC
>TRBD1|few|TRBJ1-1|TRBV25-1
CASSDSRQGTYLRAFF
TGTGCCAGCAGTGATTCAAGACAGGGGACCTACCTGAGAGCTTTCTTT
>TRBD2|-|TRBJ2-4|TRBV9
CASSVEGGLAEKNIQYF
TGTGCCAGCAGCGTAGAGGGGGGACTAGCGGAAAAAAACATTCAGTACTTC
>-|few|TRBJ2-7|TRBV5-1
CASSHQALDEQYF
TGCGCCAGCAGCCACCAGGCTCTCGACGAGCAGTACTTC
>-|-|TRBJ2-7|TRBV18
CASSPGLTYEQYF
TGTGCCAGCTCACCGGGACTCACCTACGAGCAGTACTTC
>TRBD1|many|TRBJ2-7|TRBV5-1
CASSLPGQSYEQYF
TGCGCCAGCAGCTTACCGGGACAGTCCTACGAGCAGTACTTC
>-|many|TRBJ1-2|TRBV12-3/TRBV12-4
CASTPGRGNGYTF
TGTGCCAGCACCCCCGGCAGGGGAAATGGCTACACCTTC
>-|-|TRBJ2-2|TRBV7-3
CASSSYRPTANTGELFF
TGTGCCAGCAGCTCGTACCGCCCGACGGCGAACACCGGGGAGCTGTTTTTT
>-|-|TRBJ1-1|TRBV5-1
CASSPGHSNTEAFF
TGCGCCAGCAGCCCGGGACACTCGAACACTGAAGCTTTCTTT
>-|many|TRBJ2-7|TRBV5-1
CASSLADSPSYEQYF
TGCGCCAGCAGCTTGGCGGACTCGCCCTCCTACGAGCAGTACTTC
>-|once|TRBJ1-2|TRBV12-3/TRBV12-4
CASSLRDTNPNYGYTF
TGTGCCAGCAGTCTCCGGGACACAAACCCTAACTATGGCTACACCTTC
>-|-|TRBJ2-5|TRBV27
CASSLLTQYF
TGTGCCAGCAGTTTGTTGACCCAGTACTTC
>TRBD1|-|TRBJ1-3|TRBV28
CASRDRGAGNTIYF
TGTGCCAGCAGGGACAGGGGGGCTGGAAACACCATATATTTT
>TRBD1|many|TRBJ2-7|TRBV28
CASSFPGTGTYEQYF
TGTGCCAGCAGCTTCCCCGGGACAGGTACCTACGAGCAGTACTTC
>-|-|TRBJ2-1|TRBV29-1
CSVDPGSYNEQFF
TGCAGCGTTGACCCTGGCTCCTACAATGAGCAGTTCTTC
>-|-|TRBJ2-2|TRBV15
CATSREYLGRETGELFF
TGTGCCACCAGCAGAGAGTATTTAGGGAGAGAAACCGGGGAGCTGTTTTTT
>TRBD2|-|TRBJ2-7|TRBV20-1
CSALAGGGSYEQYF
TGCAGTGCTCTAGCGGGAGGAGGGTCCTACGAGCAGTACTTC
>-|-|TRBJ2-7|TRBV11-2
CASSLAPSQYEQYF
TGTGCCAGCAGCTTAGCCCCTTCCCAGTACGAGCAGTACTTC
>-|-|TRBJ2-1|TRBV28
CASSFSVHNEQFF
TGTGCCAGCAGTTTCTCGGTACACAATGAGCAGTTCTTC
>TRBD1|-|TRBJ2-6|TRBV7-2
CASSLAGTAGANVLTF
TGTGCCAGCAGCTTAGCCGGGACAGCTGGGGCCAACGTCCTGACTTTC
>-|few|TRBJ2-2|TRBV11-2
CASGTSPGPSPGELFF
TGTGCCAGCGGAACATCTCCGGGACCCAGCCCCGGGGAGCTGTTTTTT
>TRBD1|few|TRBJ2-3|TRBV28
CASKTGGFFDTQYF
TGTGCCAGCAAGACAGGGGGCTTCTTTGATACGCAGTATTTT
>-|-|TRBJ2-3|TRBV20-1
CSASEPADTQYF
TGCAGTGCTAGTGAACCGGCCGATACGCAGTATTTT
>-|-|TRBJ1-5|TRBV15
CATSRSNQPQHF
TGTGCCACCAGCAGGAGCAATCAGCCCCAGCATTTT
>TRBD1|-|TRBJ2-5|TRBV28
CASSLGDRGMETQYF
TGTGCCAGCAGTTTAGGGGACAGGGGGATGGAGACCCAGTACTTC
>-|-|TRBJ2-5|TRBV5-5
CASSLFLYNPLETQYF
TGTGCCAGCAGCTTGTTTCTTTACAACCCTTTGGAGACCCAGTACTTC
>TRBD2|few|TRBJ2-1|TRBV3-1
CASSQDNGLAGNNEQFF
TGTGCCAGCAGCCAAGACAACGGACTAGCGGGCAACAATGAGCAGTTCTTC
>-|-|TRBJ2-3|TRBV11-3
CASSLNPSTDTQYF
TGTGCCAGCAGCTTGAATCCTAGCACAGATACGCAGTATTTT
>-|once|TRBJ2-7|TRBV18
CASSPARSYEQYF
TGTGCCAGCTCACCAGCCAGGAGTTACGAGCAGTACTTC
>-|-|TRBJ1-5|TRBV7-2
CASSLQQGSNQPQHF
TGTGCCAGCAGCTTACAACAGGGAAGCAATCAGCCCCAGCATTTT
>TRBD2|-|TRBJ2-7|TRBV4-1
CASSQEASGRLYEQYF
TGCGCCAGCAGCCAAGAGGCTAGCGGGAGGCTCTACGAGCAGTACTTC
>-|-|TRBJ2-1|TRBV19
CASSIIDSHNEQFF
TGTGCCAGTAGTATAATCGACAGCCACAATGAGCAGTTCTTC
>-|-|TRBJ2-7|TRBV27
CASSLRGPLYEQYF
TGTGCCAGCAGTTTGCGGGGGCCCCTCTACGAGCAGTACTTC
>-|-|TRBJ2-3|TRBV12-3/TRBV12-4
CASSPYSGEDTQYF
TGTGCCAGCAGCCCGTACTCAGGGGAGGATACGCAGTATTTT
>TRBD2|once|TRBJ2-4|TRBV20-1
CSAREAGVGKNIQYF
TGCAGTGCCCGAGAGGCGGGGGTTGGCAAAAACATTCAGTACTTC
>-|-|TRBJ2-2|TRBV6-5
CASSYGRSNTGELFF
TGTGCCAGCAGTTACGGACGGTCGAACACCGGGGAGCTGTTTTTT
>-|-|TRBJ2-3|TRBV6-1
CASSFLWGPRADTQYF
TGTGCCAGCAGCTTCCTATGGGGGCCACGCGCAGATACGCAGTATTTT
>TRBD2|-|TRBJ2-7|TRBV2
CASSEPGRQYEQYF
TGTGCCAGCAGTGAACCCGGGAGGCAATACGAGCAGTACTTC
>TRBD1|many|TRBJ2-3|TRBV27
CASSWTGGADTQYF
TGTGCCAGCAGTTGGACAGGGGGCGCAGATACGCAGTATTTT
>-|many|TRBJ2-7|TRBV20-1
CSAERYEQYF
TGCAGTGCGGAGCGCTACGAGCAGTACTTC
>TRBD1|-|TRBJ2-2|TRBV12-3/TRBV12-4
CASRQTTGSPGELFF
TGTGCCAGCAGGCAGACGACAGGGTCCCCCGGGGAGCTGTTTTTT
>-|once|TRBJ2-5|TRBV7-6
CASSLRMGETQYF
TGTGCCAGCAGCTTACGGATGGGCGAGACCCAGTACTTC
>-|-|TRBJ2-5|TRBV12-5
CASGLGRVAPKETQYF
TGTGCTAGTGGTTTGGGACGGGTAGCCCCTAAAGAGACCCAGTACTTC
>-|-|TRBJ2-1|TRBV29-1
CSVEARGGGHNEQFF
TGCAGCGTTGAAGCCCGGGGTGGCGGGCACAATGAGCAGTTCTTC
>-|-|TRBJ2-7|TRBV4-2
CASPGPRTCEQYF
TGTGCCAGCCCGGGCCCCCGTACCTGCGAGCAGTACTTC
>-|many|TRBJ2-2|TRBV12-3/TRBV12-4
CASSFPPDPTAGELFF
TGTGCCAGCAGTTTCCCCCCTGACCCTACGGCCGGGGAGCTGTTTTTT
>TRBD2|few|TRBJ2-1|TRBV11-2
CASSLDPSGRFRLFGEQFF
TGTGCCAGCAGCTTAGATCCTAGCGGGAGGTTCCGCCTCTTCGGTGAGCAGTTCTTC
>TRBD1|once|TRBJ1-2|TRBV28
CASSLGAGTVKNYGYTF
TGTGCCAGCAGTTTAGGGGCCGGGACAGTCAAAAACTATGGCTACACCTTC
>-|-|TRBJ2-2|TRBV12-5
CASGLGSLGTNTGELFF
TGTGCTAGTGGTTTGGGGTCGTTGGGGACAAACACCGGGGAGCTGTTTTTT
>-|-|TRBJ2-5|TRBV7-6
CASSHRDSPRETQYF
TGTGCCAGCAGCCACCGGGACTCTCCAAGGGAGACCCAGTACTTC
>TRBD2|many|TRBJ2-7|TRBV7-2
CASSLTSVDEQYF
TGTGCCAGCAGCTTAACTAGCGTAGACGAGCAGTACTTC
>-|-|TRBJ2-3|TRBV27
CASRVGGEGDTQYF
TGTGCCAGCAGGGTGGGGGGAGAAGGAGATACGCAGTATTTT
>-|few|TRBJ2-7|TRBV12-3/TRBV12-4
CASSLGQGFMNEQYF
TGTGCCAGCAGTTTGGGCCAGGGCTTTATGAACGAGCAGTACTTC
>TRBD1|-|TRBJ1-5|TRBV12-3/TRBV12-4
CASSFLGTGVAQPQHF
TGTGCCAGCAGTTTCCTCGGGACAGGGGTTGCTCAGCCCCAGCATTTT
>TRBD2|-|TRBJ2-3|TRBV27
CASDRTSGIRSDTQYF
TGTGCCAGCGACAGGACTAGCGGGATCAGATCAGATACGCAGTATTTT
>-|-|TRBJ2-5|TRBV29-1
CSVETRNQETQYF
TGCAGCGTTGAAACCAGGAACCAAGAGACCCAGTACTTC
>-|-|TRBJ2-5|TRBV7-7
CASSLNRAYQETQYF
TGTGCTAGCAGCTTGAACAGGGCGTATCAAGAGACCCAGTACTTC